This is a list of T cell receptor beta chains from one sample in a study of patients and donors after allogeneic stem cell transplantation. In TCRdb, the RT-PCR reads were re-called with MiXCR into one record per CDR3 protein. The sample holds 20,000 or so distinct CDR3 sequences, 42% seen once. Specimen: blood, either unsorted or a sorted T cell fraction (not recorded which). These receptor sequences come from a human donor who was either an allogeneic HSCT recipient or a stem cell or donor lymphocyte infusion donor (not recorded which). It is not recorded whose cells these are; they may come from a transplant donor. The CDR3 runs from the conserved cysteine through the conserved F or W. Fields, in order: J gene, clone size, V gene, D gene, CDR3 protein, CDR3 DNA. The D gene is left open where the match is weak. Some rows mark clone size as missing; the rest say once, few, many or name a class of expanded clone.

j_call: TRBJ2-5; clone_size: .; v_call: TRBV5-1; d_call: .; cdr3_aa: CASSLDGWGWYF; cdr3_nt: TGCGCCAGCAGCTTGGACGGATGGGGCTGGTACTTC
j_call: TRBJ2-1; clone_size: .; v_call: TRBV28; d_call: .; cdr3_aa: CASSRDPKTYNEQFF; cdr3_nt: TGTGCCAGCAGCCGGGACCCGAAAACCTACAATGAGCAGTTCTTC
j_call: TRBJ1-2; clone_size: few; v_call: TRBV27; d_call: TRBD1; cdr3_aa: CASSTDRVYGYTF; cdr3_nt: TGTGCCAGCAGTACGGACAGGGTATATGGCTACACCTTC
j_call: TRBJ2-2; clone_size: few; v_call: TRBV2; d_call: TRBD2; cdr3_aa: CASRATSGSSGELFF; cdr3_nt: TGTGCCAGCAGGGCGACTAGCGGGAGTTCCGGGGAGCTGTTTTTT
j_call: TRBJ2-5; clone_size: .; v_call: TRBV7-9; d_call: .; cdr3_aa: CASSPSTETQYF; cdr3_nt: TGTGCCAGCAGCCCATCCACGGAGACCCAGTACTTC
j_call: TRBJ1-1; clone_size: .; v_call: TRBV5-6; d_call: .; cdr3_aa: CASSLGGTGRMNTEAFF; cdr3_nt: TGTGCCAGCAGCCTTGGTGGTACAGGCCGGATGAACACTGAAGCTTTCTTT
j_call: TRBJ2-1; clone_size: .; v_call: TRBV12-3/TRBV12-4; d_call: TRBD1; cdr3_aa: CASETGTSFNEQFF; cdr3_nt: TGTGCCAGCGAGACAGGGACGTCTTTCAATGAGCAGTTCTTC
j_call: TRBJ1-5; clone_size: .; v_call: TRBV20-1; d_call: TRBD1; cdr3_aa: CSARKDRWNQPQHF; cdr3_nt: TGCAGTGCTAGAAAGGACAGGTGGAATCAGCCCCAGCATTTT
j_call: TRBJ2-5; clone_size: once; v_call: TRBV6-6; d_call: TRBD1; cdr3_aa: CASSYFGTEETQYF; cdr3_nt: TGTGCCAGCAGTTACTTCGGGACAGAAGAGACCCAGTACTTC
j_call: TRBJ2-2; clone_size: once; v_call: TRBV7-3; d_call: TRBD1; cdr3_aa: CASRSGTGGAGELFF; cdr3_nt: TGTGCCAGCAGGTCCGGGACAGGGGGTGCCGGGGAGCTGTTTTTT
j_call: TRBJ2-2; clone_size: .; v_call: TRBV15; d_call: .; cdr3_aa: CATSRANTGELFF; cdr3_nt: TGTGCCACCAGCAGAGCGAACACCGGGGAGCTGTTTTTT
j_call: TRBJ2-2; clone_size: .; v_call: TRBV29-1; d_call: TRBD1; cdr3_aa: CSGGQGLNTGELFF; cdr3_nt: TGCAGCGGCGGACAGGGGCTAAACACCGGGGAGCTGTTTTTT
j_call: TRBJ1-1; clone_size: few; v_call: TRBV5-1; d_call: .; cdr3_aa: CASSSGATEAFF; cdr3_nt: TGCGCCAGCAGCTCCGGGGCAACTGAAGCTTTCTTT
j_call: TRBJ2-7; clone_size: .; v_call: TRBV29-1; d_call: .; cdr3_aa: CSVESPGEGRFYEQYF; cdr3_nt: TGCAGCGTTGAATCCCCAGGAGAAGGAAGGTTCTACGAGCAGTACTTC
j_call: TRBJ2-1; clone_size: .; v_call: TRBV7-8; d_call: TRBD2; cdr3_aa: CASSSPRGGHNEQFF; cdr3_nt: TGTGCCAGCAGCTCCCCACGGGGGGGCCACAATGAGCAGTTCTTC
j_call: TRBJ1-2; clone_size: .; v_call: TRBV3-1; d_call: .; cdr3_aa: CASSQGRTWPGPYYGYTF; cdr3_nt: TGTGCCAGCAGCCAAGGAAGAACTTGGCCAGGGCCATACTATGGCTACACCTTC